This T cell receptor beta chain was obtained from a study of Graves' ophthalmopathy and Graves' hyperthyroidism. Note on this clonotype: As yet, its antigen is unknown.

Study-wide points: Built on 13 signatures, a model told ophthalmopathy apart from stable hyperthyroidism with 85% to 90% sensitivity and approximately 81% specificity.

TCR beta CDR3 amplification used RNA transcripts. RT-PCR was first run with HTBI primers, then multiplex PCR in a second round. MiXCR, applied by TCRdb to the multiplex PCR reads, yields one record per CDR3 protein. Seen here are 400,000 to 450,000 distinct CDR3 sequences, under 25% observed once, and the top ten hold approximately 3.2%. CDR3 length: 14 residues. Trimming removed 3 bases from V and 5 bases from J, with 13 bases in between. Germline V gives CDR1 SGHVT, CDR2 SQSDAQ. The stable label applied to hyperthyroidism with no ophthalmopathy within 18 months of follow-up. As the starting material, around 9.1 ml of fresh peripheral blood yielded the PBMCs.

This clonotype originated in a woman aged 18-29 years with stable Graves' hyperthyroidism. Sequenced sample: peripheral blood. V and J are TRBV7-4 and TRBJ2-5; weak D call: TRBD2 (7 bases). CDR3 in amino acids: CASSFRGASETQYF. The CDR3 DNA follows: TGTGCCAGCAGCTTTCGGGGGGCGAGTGAGACCCAGTACTTC.